This TCR beta chain was identified in a study of shared clonotypes between healthy human individuals. Study-wide findings and caveats: As a rule, naive subsets had a larger estimated richness than memory subsets.

Profiling relied on immunoSEQ multiplex PCR, and the TCRdb table lists in-frame clones only, not all of them. Among over a million clones, approximately 96% were seen once, and the ten largest hold approximately 1.1%. Turning to this clone: The antigen remains undetermined.

CDR1 LGHNA and CDR2 YNFKEQ come from the germline V gene. The CDR3 has 16 residues. The trim removed 2 bases at V and 0 bases at J, leaving 3 bases unmatched. The sample was naive CD4+ T cells sorted from blood. Subset: CD45RA+ positively selected. The TCR comes from a man aged 30 to 45 in good health. The rearrangement joins TRBV4-2 to TRBJ2-7; 11 bases align to TRBD2. The CDR3 bases are TGTGCCAGCAGCCAAACTAGCGGGAGAGACTCCTACGAGCAGTACTTC. As protein: CASSQTSGRDSYEQYF.